These 17 T cell receptor beta chains originate from one sample sequenced in a study of CD8+CD57+ T cells in acquired aplastic anemia listed by TCRdb under 2018. The instrument was an Illumina HiSeq 2000. TCR beta VDJ combination and CDR3 sequence profiling used genomic DNA as the template. Using fastp at Q25 and MiXCR, TCRdb reprocessed the public reads and kept productive beta chains. Rows merge per CDR3 protein into single entries with the most common DNA and genes. Recorded for this sample are approximately 470,000 distinct CDR3 sequences; about a third of them occurred a single time. 0.82% of the sample is taken by the ten largest. The patients picked for sequencing were ones in whom flow cytometry had shown an expansion of CD8+CD57+ cells. The specimen sequenced was sorted CD4+, CD8+, or CD8+CD57+ T cells (not recorded which) from PBMCs. The receptors were sampled from a human donor with aplastic anemia.

The sample holds one count of this clonotype. This chain uses TRBV25-1 with TRBJ1-2, with TRBD1 matching 10 bases. This CDR3 has 16 residues. Germline V gene data show CDR1 as MGHDK and CDR2 as SYGVNS. V dropped 0 bases and J dropped 2; count of bases not matched to a gene: 3. The CDR3 nucleotides are TGTGCCAGCAGTGAATATACGGGACAGGGGAACTATGGCTACACCTTC. Translating gives CASSEYTGQGNYGYTF.

A few counts support this clonotype. The chain is built from TRBV14 and TRBJ1-3, with D unresolved. The ends were cut back, 2 bases at V and 0 bases at J, with 14 bases in the middle. This CDR3 has 17 amino acids. From germline, CDR1 is SGHDN and CDR2 FVKESK. Written as DNA, the CDR3 is TGTGCCAGCAGCCAACCCATCGGAGCAGGCTCTGGAAACACCATATATTTT. Its translation is CASSQPIGAGSGNTIYF.

This CDR3 reads CASSLVRDVHGELFF. The DNA of the CDR3 is TGCGCCAGCAGCTTGGTCCGGGACGTCCACGGGGAGCTGTTTTTT. The J gene is TRBJ2-2, the V gene TRBV5-1; D could derive from TRBD1 or TRBD2 (5 bases each). Germline values: CDR1 SGHRS, CDR2 YFSETQ. This CDR3 contains 15 residues. V lost 0 bases and J 7 bases, leaving 13 bases between the germline ends.

This clonotype was detected only a few times. The V gene is TRBV2, the J gene TRBJ2-7; a possible D gene is TRBD2 (5 bases). V gave up 7 bases and J gave up 2 bases, with 9 bases separating them. CDR1 is SNHLY, CDR2 FYNNEI, per germline. The CDR3 consists of 12 residues. The CDR3 nucleotides are TGTGCCAGCACCGGGGTGCCCTACGAGCAGTACTTC. Translating gives CASTGVPYEQYF.

The chain recombines TRBV7-2 with TRBJ2-2; 8 bases agree with TRBD1. Germline V lookup: CDR1 SGHTA, CDR2 FQGNSA. Trimming took 7 bases from V and 4 from J; bases not matched to a gene: 5. This CDR3 spans 14 amino acids. The CDR3 sequence: CASTNRGITGELFF. The CDR3 DNA reads as TGTGCCAGCACAAACAGGGGGATCACCGGGGAGCTGTTTTTT.

This clonotype has at least ten counts. The V call is TRBV20-1, the J call TRBJ1-1; maybe TRBD1 (6 bases). Trimming shortened V by 6 bases and J by 0 bases, and 11 bases separated the two germline ends. The CDR3 is 13 residues long. Germline CDR1 and CDR2: DFQATT and SNEGSKA (reference sequence). CDR3 nucleotide sequence: TGCAGTGCATTGGACAGTCTGAACACTGAAGCTTTCTTT. It yields the protein CSALDSLNTEAFF.

In this sample, this clonotype turned up many times. V gene TRBV19 combines with J gene TRBJ1-6, with D tentatively TRBD1 (5 bases). Germline CDR1 reads LNHDA; CDR2 reads SQIVND (reference sequence). CDR3 length: 14 residues. V lost 11 bases to trimming and J lost 7 bases, with 18 bases between them. As DNA, the CDR3 is TGTGCCTCCAACCCGGGACTGACAAATTCACCCCTCCACTTT. Amino acids: CASNPGLTNSPLHF.

The chain carries TRBV2 and TRBJ2-1; D perhaps matches TRBD1 (5 bases). This CDR3 is 15 amino acids long. CDR1 SNHLY and CDR2 FYNNEI come from the germline V gene. V lost 1 base and J lost 2, with 9 bases in between. The CDR3 loop is CASSEGGHPYNEQFF. CDR3 DNA: TGTGCCAGCAGTGAAGGCGGACACCCCTACAATGAGCAGTTCTTC.

This sequence joins TRBV19 and TRBJ1-6; D possibly corresponds to TRBD1 (5 bases). The CDR3 spans 14 residues. V dropped 9 bases and J dropped 4 bases, with 13 bases sitting between them. The V gene's germline CDR1 is LNHDA and CDR2 SQIVND (reference sequence). CDR3 nucleotides: TGTGCCAGGCCCGGGACCTCTTATAATTCACCCCTCCACTTT. Translated, it gives CARPGTSYNSPLHF. The entire variable domain, with the rest obtained from reference TRBV19 and TRBJ1-6, is as follows: DGGITQSPKYLFRKEGQNVTLSCEQNLNHDAMYWYRQDPGQGLRLIYYSQIVNDFQKGDIAEGYSVSREKKESFPLTVTSAQKNPTAFYLCARPGTSYNSPLHFGNGTRLTVT.

This clonotype was seen a handful of times. The chain uses TRBV6-1 and TRBJ2-1; D is ambiguous. V lost 5 bases to trimming and J lost 0 bases, with 8 bases between them. The CDR3 spans 14 residues. From germline, CDR1 is MNHNS and CDR2 SASEGT. CDR3: CASSRRSSYNEQFF. CDR3 bases: TGTGCCAGCAGTCGCCGGAGCTCCTACAATGAGCAGTTCTTC.

The chain is built from TRBV19 and TRBJ1-2, with D possibly being TRBD1 (5 bases). This CDR3 is 12 amino acids long. V lost 9 bases to trimming and J lost 7 bases, with 15 bases between them. The germline V gene has CDR1 LNHDA and CDR2 SQIVND (reference sequence). The CDR3, as DNA: TGTGCCAGCAAATCGGCGGGGGGTGGCTACACCTTC. It specifies CASKSAGGGYTF. The full variable domain, completed using reference TRBV19 and TRBJ1-2, is DGGITQSPKYLFRKEGQNVTLSCEQNLNHDAMYWYRQDPGQGLRLIYYSQIVNDFQKGDIAEGYSVSREKKESFPLTVTSAQKNPTAFYLCASKSAGGGYTFGSGTRLTVV.

The V gene is TRBV10-3, the J gene TRBJ2-7; the D is unclear. V was cut by 10 bases and J by 3 bases, with 13 bases left in between. The CDR3 covers 12 residues. The germline CDR1 and CDR2 sequences are ENHRY and SYGVKD. For the CDR3, the DNA is TGTGCCAGCAGACGATACATCTACGAGCAGTACTTC. It encodes CASRRYIYEQYF.

The J gene is TRBJ1-6, the V gene TRBV2; the match to TRBD1 covers 10 bases. This CDR3 comprises 16 residues. In germline, CDR1 is SNHLY, CDR2 FYNNEI. V was pared by 4 bases and J by 10 bases, with 10 bases of the junction left unmatched. The CDR3 region is CASSARDRGSQSPLHF. The CDR3 coding sequence is TGTGCCAGCAGTGCTAGGGACAGGGGTTCTCAATCACCCCTCCACTTT.

The chain couples TRBV7-3 to TRBJ2-1, with D tentatively TRBD2 (5 bases). Trimming removed 2 bases from V and 6 bases from J, with 8 bases in between. Germline-derived CDR1 and CDR2 are SGHTA and FQGTGA. This CDR3 has 13 residues. CDR3 residues: CASSLARANEQFF. The CDR3 DNA is TGTGCCAGCAGCTTAGCGAGGGCCAATGAGCAGTTCTTC. Based on the CDR3 plus reference TRBV7-3 and TRBJ2-1, the full variable domain is GAGVSQTPSNKVTEKGKYVELRCDPISGHTALYWYRQSLGQGPEFLIYFQGTGAADDSGLPNDRFFAVRPEGSVSTLKIQRTERGDSAVYLCASSLARANEQFFGPGTRLTVL.

V usage is TRBV5-1 and J usage is TRBJ1-3, with 7 positions matching TRBD1. The CDR3 runs 18 residues. CDR1 SGHRS and CDR2 YFSETQ come from the germline V gene. J was trimmed by 0 bases and V by 1 base; bases with no gene match: 10. Here the CDR3 DNA reads TGCGCCAGCAGCTTGAGTAGGGGGACAGCTCGCTCTGGAAACACCATATATTTT. Its translation: CASSLSRGTARSGNTIYF.

This clonotype was found many times. The chain links TRBV10-3 to TRBJ1-2; TRBD1 aligns across 8 bases. This CDR3 spans 14 amino acids. With V trimmed by 2 bases and J by 7 bases, 6 bases remained unmatched. Germline CDR1 and CDR2: ENHRY and SYGVKD. As DNA, the CDR3 is TGTGCCATCAGTGAGGTAGGACAGGGAGCTGGCTACACCTTC. This encodes CAISEVGQGAGYTF.

In its sample, this clonotype was seen many times. The chain joins TRBV10-3 to TRBJ2-1; 12 bases are shared with TRBD2. Germline CDR1 ENHRY, CDR2 SYGVKD. The CDR3 is made up of 14 amino acids. V was clipped by 10 bases and J by 4 bases; unmatched bases: 5. CDR3 sequence: CATMTSGGYNEQFF. CDR3 nucleotide sequence: TGTGCCACGATGACTAGCGGGGGTTACAATGAGCAGTTCTTC.